This is a list of T cell receptor beta chains from one sample in a study of T cell responses to AZD1222 COVID-19 vaccine. Assay used: immunoSEQ multiplex PCR; TCRdb lists only in-frame clones, some missing. Of over 100,000 clones detected, around 93% appear once; the ten largest clones hold 7.5%. The sequencing here drew on peripheral blood, taken on day 0 of AZD1222 vaccination. These receptors were taken from an adult in good health. Each CDR3 is given with its conserved first and last residue. Fields, in order: J gene, V gene, D gene, clone size, CDR3 DNA, CDR3 protein. The D gene is left open where the match is weak. Where a row states a size, it is once, few, many or the class of an expanded clone; other rows omit it.

J: TRBJ2-1; V: TRBV30; D: .; size: .; DNA: TGTGCTACCACTGGAGGCATCGCCTACAATGAGCAGTTCTTC; CDR3: CATTGGIAYNEQFF
J: TRBJ1-2; V: TRBV28; D: .; size: .; DNA: TGTGCCAGCAGTAGCCACCCGACAGGAGGGTATGGCGGCTACACCTTC; CDR3: CASSSHPTGGYGGYTF
J: TRBJ2-7; V: TRBV4-2; D: TRBD2; size: .; DNA: TGTGCCAGCAGCCACTCGAGCGGGAGTGACTACGAGCAGTACTTC; CDR3: CASSHSSGSDYEQYF
J: TRBJ1-2; V: TRBV5-1; D: .; size: few; DNA: TGCGCCAGCAGCTTGGGACAGCAGGACTATGGCTACACCTTC; CDR3: CASSLGQQDYGYTF
J: TRBJ1-1; V: TRBV6-1; D: .; size: once; DNA: TGTGCCAGCAGTGAACGGGACGGCACTGAAGCTTTCTTT; CDR3: CASSERDGTEAFF
J: TRBJ1-4; V: TRBV5-1; D: .; size: .; DNA: TGCGCCAGCAGCTTGGAGTCTTGGCGGACCCACGTTGATGAAAAACTGTTTTTT; CDR3: CASSLESWRTHVDEKLFF
J: TRBJ1-1; V: TRBV29-1; D: TRBD1; size: .; DNA: TGCAGCTCGACAGGGGGCGGATTGGACACTGAAGCTTTCTTT; CDR3: CSSTGGGLDTEAFF
J: TRBJ2-5; V: TRBV27; D: .; size: .; DNA: TGTGCCAGCAGTTTTTCCAGACTGCTAATAGAGACCCAGTACTTC; CDR3: CASSFSRLLIETQYF
J: TRBJ1-1; V: TRBV10-2; D: TRBD1; size: .; DNA: TGCGCCAGCCGGGACAGGGGGCGCACTGAAGCTTTCTTT; CDR3: CASRDRGRTEAFF
J: TRBJ2-3; V: TRBV6-5; D: .; size: .; DNA: TGTGCTTCAGCGTTGGTGCGGGGGCCCGCGGATACGCAGTATTTT; CDR3: CASALVRGPADTQYF
J: TRBJ2-3; V: TRBV6-2/TRBV6-3; D: .; size: .; DNA: TGTGCCAGCAGTTACCGTGGACAGTCGGGCACAGATACGCAGTATTTT; CDR3: CASSYRGQSGTDTQYF
J: TRBJ1-1; V: TRBV18; D: .; size: .; DNA: TGTGCCAGCTCACCTCCAGGCTCTCGGGACACTGAAGCTTTCTTT; CDR3: CASSPPGSRDTEAFF
J: TRBJ2-3; V: TRBV11-2; D: .; size: .; DNA: TGTGCCAGCAGCTTTTCCCCAGATACGCAGTATTTT; CDR3: CASSFSPDTQYF
J: TRBJ2-7; V: TRBV7-6; D: TRBD1; size: few; DNA: TGTGCCAGCAGCTTGACAGGGGGTCTCTACGAGCAGTACTTC; CDR3: CASSLTGGLYEQYF
J: TRBJ2-2; V: TRBV27; D: TRBD1; size: .; DNA: TGTGCCAGCAGTCCCCAAATCGGACAGGGGGGGGCCACCGGGGAGCTGTTTTTT; CDR3: CASSPQIGQGGATGELFF
J: TRBJ1-3; V: TRBV5-1; D: .; size: .; DNA: TGCGCCAGCAGCTTGGGGGCAGGGCCAAACACCATATATTTT; CDR3: CASSLGAGPNTIYF
J: TRBJ1-5; V: TRBV5-1; D: TRBD1; size: .; DNA: TGCGCCAGCAGCCTGACAGGGGTAAGCAATCAGCCCCAGCATTTT; CDR3: CASSLTGVSNQPQHF
J: TRBJ1-2; V: TRBV12-3/TRBV12-4; D: .; size: .; DNA: TGTGCCAGCAGTTTGGGATGGAAAGGTGGCTACACCTTC; CDR3: CASSLGWKGGYTF
J: TRBJ1-3; V: TRBV12-3/TRBV12-4; D: .; size: .; DNA: TGTGCCAGCAGTTTTCTTCCTGGAAACACCATATATTTT; CDR3: CASSFLPGNTIYF
J: TRBJ1-6; V: TRBV18; D: .; size: .; DNA: TGTGCCAGCTCGCTCTATACAGGGAGGAATTCACCCCTCCACTTT; CDR3: CASSLYTGRNSPLHF
J: TRBJ1-3; V: TRBV10-3; D: TRBD1; size: .; DNA: TGTGCCACCACGGGACAGGCGGTGGGAAACACCATATATTTT; CDR3: CATTGQAVGNTIYF
J: TRBJ1-2; V: TRBV27; D: .; size: .; DNA: TGTGCCAGCAGTTTAGGAGGGGGTTGGTATGGCTACACCTTC; CDR3: CASSLGGGWYGYTF
J: TRBJ1-4; V: TRBV6-2/TRBV6-3; D: .; size: .; DNA: TGTGCCAGCAGCATGGGTAGCTCCCAGAATGAAAAACTGTTTTTT; CDR3: CASSMGSSQNEKLFF
J: TRBJ2-5; V: TRBV5-1; D: TRBD1; size: .; DNA: TGCGCCAGCAGCTCGGGACAGGGACAAGAGACCCAGTACTTC; CDR3: CASSSGQGQETQYF
J: TRBJ2-2; V: TRBV5-1; D: .; size: .; DNA: TGCGCCAGCAGCTTGGTTAGCCCCGGGGAGCTGTTTTTT; CDR3: CASSLVSPGELFF
J: TRBJ2-1; V: TRBV7-2; D: .; size: .; DNA: TGTGCCAGCAGCCCACGGCCAGATCGTTACAATGAGCAGTTCTTC; CDR3: CASSPRPDRYNEQFF
J: TRBJ1-2; V: TRBV7-2; D: .; size: .; DNA: TGTGCCAGCAGCTCGTCGGTTAACCCTAACTATGGCTACACCTTC; CDR3: CASSSSVNPNYGYTF
J: TRBJ2-7; V: TRBV3-1/TRBV3-2; D: .; size: .; DNA: TGTGCCAGCAGCCAAGTTATCGGCTACGAGCAGTACTTC; CDR3: CASSQVIGYEQYF
J: TRBJ1-1; V: TRBV3-1/TRBV3-2; D: .; size: .; DNA: TGTGCCAGCAGCCCCAGGGACGGCAACACTGAAGCTTTCTTT; CDR3: CASSPRDGNTEAFF
J: TRBJ2-7; V: TRBV24-1; D: .; size: .; DNA: TGTGCCGCTGGGGGGAGGTTCCCCTCCTACGAGCAGTACTTC; CDR3: CAAGGRFPSYEQYF
J: TRBJ1-1; V: TRBV11-2; D: .; size: .; DNA: TGTGCCAGCAGCTTAGATTTCGTCGGAACAGCTTTCTTT; CDR3: CASSLDFVGTAFF
J: TRBJ1-2; V: TRBV27; D: .; size: .; DNA: TGTGCCAGCAGAGAAGGAAAACTGGGGGGCTACACCTTC; CDR3: CASREGKLGGYTF
J: TRBJ2-5; V: TRBV18; D: TRBD1; size: .; DNA: TGTGCCAGCTCACCGGACAGGGCCCAAGAGACCCAGTACTTC; CDR3: CASSPDRAQETQYF
J: TRBJ2-7; V: TRBV7-3; D: TRBD2; size: .; DNA: TGTGCCAGCAGCTTAACCGGAGGTGGGACTAGCTCTAAGCAGTACTTC; CDR3: CASSLTGGGTSSKQYF
J: TRBJ2-3; V: TRBV25-1; D: TRBD1; size: .; DNA: TGTGCCAGCTCCGGACAGGGAACAGATACGCAGTATTTT; CDR3: CASSGQGTDTQYF
J: TRBJ1-5; V: TRBV2; D: .; size: once; DNA: TGTGCCAGCAGTGTCGAGAGCTTGAATCAGCCCCAGCATTTT; CDR3: CASSVESLNQPQHF
J: TRBJ2-7; V: TRBV5-1; D: TRBD2; size: .; DNA: TGCGCCAGCAGCTTCGGGCTAGCGGAGTATTCTTACGAGCAGTACTTC; CDR3: CASSFGLAEYSYEQYF
J: TRBJ1-2; V: TRBV9; D: TRBD1; size: .; DNA: TGTGCCAGCAGCCCTCCCCAAGGGGGCGTTCGCTACACCTTC; CDR3: CASSPPQGGVRYTF
J: TRBJ1-2; V: TRBV9; D: .; size: .; DNA: TGTGCCAGCAGCGTAGGGGGACAAAACTATGGCTACACCTTC; CDR3: CASSVGGQNYGYTF
J: TRBJ1-5; V: TRBV4-1; D: .; size: .; DNA: TGCGCCAGCAGCCAAGTTGGAGGGATACGGGATCAGCCCCAGCATTTT; CDR3: CASSQVGGIRDQPQHF
J: TRBJ2-7; V: TRBV19; D: TRBD2; size: once; DNA: TGTGCCAGTAGTATAGCGGGAGGGGGCTACGAGCAGTACTTC; CDR3: CASSIAGGGYEQYF
J: TRBJ2-5; V: TRBV10-3; D: .; size: .; DNA: TGTGCCATCAGTGACGCGACAAGGGAAACCCAGTACTTC; CDR3: CAISDATRETQYF